The 18 T cell receptor beta chains below were found in one sample sequenced in a study of CD8+CD57+ T cells in acquired aplastic anemia. Genomic DNA templated the TCR beta VDJ and CDR3 profiling. MiXCR, run by TCRdb on the reads, gives a single entry per CDR3 protein. The sample carries approximately 81,000 distinct CDR3 sequences, around 42% recorded once. The sequencing input was sorted CD4+, CD8+, or CD8+CD57+ T cells (not recorded which) from PBMCs. Receptors were obtained from a human donor in good health, serving as a control.

This clonotype came up many times. The chain carries TRBV7-6 and TRBJ1-2, with TRBD1 matching over 7 bases. This CDR3 is built from 15 residues. Germline CDR1 reads SGHVS; CDR2 reads FNYEAQ. V lost 5 bases, J lost 4 bases, and 10 bases stayed unmatched. The CDR3: CASSRYQGGVYGYTF. The CDR3 nucleotides read TGTGCCAGCAGCCGATACCAGGGGGGGGTCTATGGCTACACCTTC.

The J gene is TRBJ1-1, the V gene TRBV2; a possible D gene is TRBD1 (6 bases). In germline, CDR1 is SNHLY, CDR2 FYNNEI. This CDR3 is 10 amino acids long. Trimming cost V 10 bases and J 8 bases, with 11 bases left between them. CDR3 DNA sequence: TGTGCCACACATGGGACAGAAGCTTTCTTT. This sequence encodes CATHGTEAFF.

V and J are TRBV25-1 and TRBJ1-2; D unclear. The germline V gene encodes CDR1 MGHDK and CDR2 SYGVNS. The germline V and J ends were trimmed by 2 bases and 1 base, with 5 bases remaining between them. CDR3 size: 13 residues. In DNA, the CDR3 is TGTGCCAGCAGTGAAACCCTTAACTATGGCTACACCTTC. Protein product: CASSETLNYGYTF.

The table lists this clonotype with many counts. The chain is built from TRBV12-3 or TRBV12-4 and TRBJ2-3; a weak D match, TRBD2 (5 bases). This CDR3 comprises 12 residues. V lost 6 bases and J lost 11, with 15 bases in between. The CDR3 coding sequence is TGTGCCAGCAGGGCCATTGAGGGCTGGCAGTATTTT. This sequence encodes CASRAIEGWQYF.

A note on this clonotype: A read error may account for a junction end that differs from germline. This chain connects TRBV25-1 to TRBJ1-6; no definite D call. Germline lookup yields CDR1 MGHDK and CDR2 SYGVNS. CDR3 length: 17 residues. The CDR3: CASSRLTVSSHNSPLHF. CDR3 coding DNA: TGTGCCAGCAGTCGACTCACGGTGAGCTCCCATAATTCACCCCTCCACTTT.

This clonotype was counted at least ten times. This chain links TRBV20-1 with TRBJ1-2; TRBD1 might be the D (6 bases). Looked up from germline, CDR1 is DFQATT and CDR2 is SNEGSKA (reference sequence). CDR3 length equals 16 residues. Trimming pared 0 bases from V and 8 bases from J, leaving 22 bases between. CDR3 loop: CSARDSWTALREGYTF. In DNA, the CDR3 is TGCAGTGCTAGAGACTCCTGGACAGCCCTAAGGGAAGGCTACACCTTC.

The CDR3 DNA reads TGTGCCAGCAGGACCTCGGGGGGGAATTCGAATGAGCAGTTCTTC. Translation gives CASRTSGGNSNEQFF. The V gene is TRBV11-2, the J gene TRBJ2-1; 8 bases line up with TRBD2. J gave up 7 bases and V 6 bases, and 11 bases lay outside the gene matches. The germline gives CDR1 SGHAT, CDR2 FQNNGV. This CDR3 contains 15 residues.

Worth noting for this clonotype: The junction differs from germline at one of its ends, possibly a read error. The chain is built from TRBV7-8 and TRBJ2-5, with 9 nucleotides matching TRBD1. The CDR3 covers 15 residues. In germline, CDR1 is SGHVS, CDR2 FQNEAQ. CDR3 region: CASGLGTGKGETQYF. In DNA form, the CDR3 reads TGTGCCAGCGGCTTAGGGACAGGGAAGGGGGAGACCCAGTACTTC.

This chain connects TRBV2 to TRBJ1-1; D gene uncertain. The V gene lost 6 bases and the J gene lost 5 bases, with 10 bases spanning the gap. This CDR3 region has 12 residues. Germline values: CDR1 SNHLY, CDR2 FYNNEI. CDR3 region: CASRYANTEAFF. CDR3 bases: TGTGCCAGCAGGTATGCGAATACTGAAGCTTTCTTT.

J is TRBJ2-7 and V is TRBV10-3, with D perhaps matching TRBD1 (5 bases). The V gene's germline CDR1 is ENHRY and CDR2 SYGVKD. Trimming cost V 0 bases and J 5 bases, with 8 bases left between them. This CDR3 has 13 amino acids. This CDR3 is CAISESDTNEQYV. The CDR3 DNA follows: TGTGCCATCAGTGAGTCGGACACCAACGAGCAGTACGTC.

V and J are TRBV27 and TRBJ2-7; D is ambiguous. This CDR3 has 15 residues. Germline V gene lookup returns CDR1 MNHEY and CDR2 SMNVEV (reference sequence). V was pared by 3 bases and J by 0 bases, with 12 bases between. DNA of the CDR3: TGTGCCAGCAGTTTTATGAGTGGCGCCTCCTACGAGCAGTACTTC. It codes for CASSFMSGASYEQYF.

There are many counts of this clonotype. The chain combines TRBV29-1 with TRBJ2-1; D remains ambiguous. The germline V gene encodes CDR1 SQVTM and CDR2 ANQGSEA. The CDR3 totals 17 residues. The V end lost 6 bases, the J end lost 2 bases, and 23 bases lay between the germline ends. The CDR3 sequence is CSVIGLRDIAAYNEQFF. CDR3 nucleotide sequence: TGCAGCGTCATCGGGCTGCGTGATATCGCCGCCTACAATGAGCAGTTCTTC.

This clonotype was counted many times. This chain links TRBV5-1 with TRBJ1-2; unclear D gene. CDR1 is SGHRS, CDR2 YFSETQ, per germline. Trimming took 1 base from V and 2 from J, leaving 12 bases between them. This CDR3 is built from 15 residues. The CDR3: CASSLSQALNYGYTF. CDR3 bases: TGCGCCAGCAGCTTGTCTCAGGCGTTGAACTATGGCTACACCTTC. Filled out from reference TRBV5-1 and TRBJ1-2, the complete variable domain reads KAGVTQTPRYLIKTRGQQVTLSCSPISGHRSVSWYQQTPGQGLQFLFEYFSETQRNKGNFPGRFSGRQFSNSRSEMNVSTLELGDSALYLCASSLSQALNYGYTFGSGTRLTVV.

This clonotype turned up a few times. A clone one base away is much larger, so this may be a read error. This chain connects TRBV7-8 to TRBJ2-2; unclear D gene. V shed 5 bases and J shed 4 bases, with 5 bases lying between them. This CDR3 spans 12 amino acids. Germline CDR1 and CDR2: SGHVS and FQNEAQ. The CDR3 DNA follows: TGTGCCAGCAGCGTGAGCACCGGGGAGCTGTTTTTT. The encoded protein is CASSVSTGELFF. Full variable domain (remainder filled in from reference TRBV7-8 and TRBJ2-2): GAGVSQSPRYKVAKRGQDVALRCDPISGHVSLFWYQQALGQGPEFLTYFQNEAQLDKSGLPSDRFFAERPEGSVSTLKIQRTQQEDSAVYLCASSVSTGELFFGEGSRLTVL.

V gene TRBV6-1 combines with J gene TRBJ1-6; D might be TRBD1 (6 bases). The CDR3 has 17 residues. V was shortened by 8 bases and J by 9 bases, with 26 bases between the two germline ends. From germline, CDR1 is MNHNS and CDR2 SASEGT. This chain's CDR3 is CASQGGGRGCLVSPLHF. The CDR3, as DNA: TGTGCCAGCCAAGGGGGGGGGAGGGGGTGCTTGGTTTCACCCCTCCACTTT.

This sequence joins TRBV2 and TRBJ2-7, with TRBD2 matching 9 bases. The germline V gene encodes CDR1 SNHLY and CDR2 FYNNEI. CDR3 length equals 15 residues. The ends lost 8 bases at V and 5 bases at J; junction bases unmatched: 13. CDR3 coding DNA: TGTGCCAGCTGTTGTGGCGGGAGGGCTTTGGACGAGCAGTACTTC. It codes for CASCCGGRALDEQYF.

This clonotype has at least ten counts. The J gene is TRBJ1-6, the V gene TRBV15; possibly TRBD1 for D (5 bases). Germline values: CDR1 LNHNV, CDR2 YYDKDF (reference sequence). The CDR3 has 13 amino acids. The V and J ends lost 4 bases and 9 bases respectively, with 10 bases between them. In DNA, the CDR3 is TGTGCCACCAGCACAGGGTTTGGTTCACCCCTCCACTTT. As protein: CATSTGFGSPLHF.

This clonotype appeared many times. The rearrangement joins TRBV2 to TRBJ1-6; D not resolved. Per germline, CDR1 SNHLY and CDR2 FYNNEI. This CDR3 comprises 12 residues. Trimming shortened V by 4 bases and J by 7 bases, and 5 bases separated the two germline ends. The CDR3 protein is CASSAANSPLHF. As DNA, the CDR3 is TGTGCCAGCAGTGCAGCCAATTCACCCCTCCACTTT.